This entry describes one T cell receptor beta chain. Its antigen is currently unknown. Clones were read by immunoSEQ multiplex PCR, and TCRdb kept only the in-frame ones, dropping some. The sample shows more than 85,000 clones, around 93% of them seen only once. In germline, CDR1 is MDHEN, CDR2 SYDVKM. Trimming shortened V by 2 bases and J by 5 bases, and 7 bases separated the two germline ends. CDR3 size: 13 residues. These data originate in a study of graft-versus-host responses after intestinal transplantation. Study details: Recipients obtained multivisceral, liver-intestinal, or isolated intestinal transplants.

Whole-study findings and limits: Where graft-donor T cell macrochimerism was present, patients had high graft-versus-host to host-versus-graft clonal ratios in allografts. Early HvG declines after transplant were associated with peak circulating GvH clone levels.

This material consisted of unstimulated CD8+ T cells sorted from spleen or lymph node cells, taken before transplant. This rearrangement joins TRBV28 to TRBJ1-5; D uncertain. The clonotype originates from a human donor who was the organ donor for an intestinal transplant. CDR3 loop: CASSLNTYQPQHF. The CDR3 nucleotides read TGTGCCAGCAGTTTAAACACCTATCAGCCCCAGCATTTT. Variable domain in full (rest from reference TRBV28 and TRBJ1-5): DVKVTQSSRYLVKRTGEKVFLECVQDMDHENMFWYRQDPGLGLRLIYFSYDVKMKEKGDIPEGYSVSREKKERFSLILESASTNQTSMYLCASSLNTYQPQHFGDGTRLSIL.